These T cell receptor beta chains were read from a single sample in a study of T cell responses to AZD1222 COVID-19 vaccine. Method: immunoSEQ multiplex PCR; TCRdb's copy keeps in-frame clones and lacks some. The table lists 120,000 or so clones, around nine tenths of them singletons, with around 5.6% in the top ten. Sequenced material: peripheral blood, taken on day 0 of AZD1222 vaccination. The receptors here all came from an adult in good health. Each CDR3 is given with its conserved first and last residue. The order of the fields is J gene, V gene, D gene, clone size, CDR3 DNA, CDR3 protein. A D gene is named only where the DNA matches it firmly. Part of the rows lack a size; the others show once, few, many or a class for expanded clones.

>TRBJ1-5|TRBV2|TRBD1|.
TGTGCCAGCAGTGAAATCAGGGGGCCTCAGCCCCAGCATTTT
CASSEIRGPQPQHF
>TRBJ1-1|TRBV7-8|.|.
TGTGCCAGCAGCTTAGCGGGTAGGGGGATTGAAGCTTTCTTT
CASSLAGRGIEAFF
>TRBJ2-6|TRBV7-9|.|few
TGTGCCAGCAGCTTAAACCGTTTCTCTGGGGCCAACGTCCTGACTTTC
CASSLNRFSGANVLTF
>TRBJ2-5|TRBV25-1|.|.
TGTGCCAGCAGTGAACCCCACGCGGGGGAGACCCAGTACTTC
CASSEPHAGETQYF
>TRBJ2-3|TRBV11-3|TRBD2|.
TGTGCCAGCAGCTTACTTTGGACTAGCGGGGGGGCCGAAAGCACAGATACGCAGTATTTT
CASSLLWTSGGAESTDTQYF
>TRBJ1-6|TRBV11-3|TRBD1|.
TGTGCCAGCAGCTTAGATCAACAGGGGTTTAATTCACCCCTCCACTTT
CASSLDQQGFNSPLHF
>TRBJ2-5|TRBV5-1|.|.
TGCGCCAGCAGCTTGTGGATTTTTGGAAAACAAGAGACCCAGTACTTC
CASSLWIFGKQETQYF
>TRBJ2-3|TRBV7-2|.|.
TGTGCCAGCAGCTTAGACCCGACAGTATATTCAGATACGCAGTATTTT
CASSLDPTVYSDTQYF
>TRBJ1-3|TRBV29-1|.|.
TGCAGCGTCGGGAGGGGGGACTCTGGAAACACCATATATTTT
CSVGRGDSGNTIYF
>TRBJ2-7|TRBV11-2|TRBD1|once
TGTGCCAGCAGCTTAGGAAACAGGGGTTCCTACGAGCAGTACTTC
CASSLGNRGSYEQYF
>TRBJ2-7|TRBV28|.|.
TGTGCCAGCAGTTTCGGTGGACAGCAATCCTACGAGCAGTACTTC
CASSFGGQQSYEQYF
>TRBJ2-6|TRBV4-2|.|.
TGTGCCAGCAGCCAGGGAAGGGGGTCTGGGGCCAACGTCCTGACTTTC
CASSQGRGSGANVLTF
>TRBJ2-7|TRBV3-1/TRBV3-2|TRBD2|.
TGTGCCAGCAGCCAGGGTAGCGGGGTCCCCTACGAGCAGTACTTC
CASSQGSGVPYEQYF
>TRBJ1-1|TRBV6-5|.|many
TGTGCCAGCAGCCAAGAGATACAGGGACAAGCTTTCTTT
CASSQEIQGQAFF
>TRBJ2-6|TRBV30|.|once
TGTGCCTCAACGGGTAGAATCACTGGGGCCAACGTCCTGACTTTC
CASTGRITGANVLTF
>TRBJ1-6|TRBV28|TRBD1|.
TGTGCCAGCCGGGACAGGGACTATTCACCCCTCCACTTT
CASRDRDYSPLHF
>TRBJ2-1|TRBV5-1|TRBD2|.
TGCGCCAGCAGCGAATTTAGCGGGGCCTACAATGAGCAGTTCTTC
CASSEFSGAYNEQFF
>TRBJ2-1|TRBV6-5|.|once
TGTGCCGCAGTGGGGATGGGAGCCAATGAGCAGTTCTTC
CAAVGMGANEQFF
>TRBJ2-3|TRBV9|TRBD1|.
TGTGCCAGCAGCGCGACGACAGGGGGCGTACCAGATACGCAGTATTTT
CASSATTGGVPDTQYF
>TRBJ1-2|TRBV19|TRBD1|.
TGTGCCAGTACCACACCTGACAGGGATTATGGCTACACCTTC
CASTTPDRDYGYTF
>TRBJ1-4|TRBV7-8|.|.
TGTGCCAGCAGCCCCGGGGCAGGGCTCCCAGCAACTAATGAAAAACTGTTTTTT
CASSPGAGLPATNEKLFF
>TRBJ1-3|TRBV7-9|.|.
TGTGCCAGCAGCCTAGGGACTGCCTCTGGAAACACCATATATTTT
CASSLGTASGNTIYF
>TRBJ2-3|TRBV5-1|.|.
TGCGCCAGCAGTAATGTAGCGACAATAGGAACAGATACGCAGTATTTT
CASSNVATIGTDTQYF
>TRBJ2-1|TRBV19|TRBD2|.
TGTGCCAGTAGTATAACTGGCGGGAGGGCCCAGCAGTTCTTC
CASSITGGRAQQFF
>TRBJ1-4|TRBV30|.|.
TGTGCCTGGAGCCCCCGGTCGGCAACTAATGAAAAACTGTTTTTT
CAWSPRSATNEKLFF
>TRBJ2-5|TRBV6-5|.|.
TGTGCCAGCAGAATAACAGGGCGGCAGGAGACCCAGTACTTC
CASRITGRQETQYF
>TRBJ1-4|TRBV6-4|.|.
TGTGCCAGCAGTGCGCCCCCGGGACGGATACTAATGAAAAACTGTAGATTAGTGTTTTTT
CASSAPPGRILMKNCRLVFF
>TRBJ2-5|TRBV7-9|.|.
TGTGCCAGCAGCTTAGGGCTGGGAGAGACCCAGTACTTC
CASSLGLGETQYF